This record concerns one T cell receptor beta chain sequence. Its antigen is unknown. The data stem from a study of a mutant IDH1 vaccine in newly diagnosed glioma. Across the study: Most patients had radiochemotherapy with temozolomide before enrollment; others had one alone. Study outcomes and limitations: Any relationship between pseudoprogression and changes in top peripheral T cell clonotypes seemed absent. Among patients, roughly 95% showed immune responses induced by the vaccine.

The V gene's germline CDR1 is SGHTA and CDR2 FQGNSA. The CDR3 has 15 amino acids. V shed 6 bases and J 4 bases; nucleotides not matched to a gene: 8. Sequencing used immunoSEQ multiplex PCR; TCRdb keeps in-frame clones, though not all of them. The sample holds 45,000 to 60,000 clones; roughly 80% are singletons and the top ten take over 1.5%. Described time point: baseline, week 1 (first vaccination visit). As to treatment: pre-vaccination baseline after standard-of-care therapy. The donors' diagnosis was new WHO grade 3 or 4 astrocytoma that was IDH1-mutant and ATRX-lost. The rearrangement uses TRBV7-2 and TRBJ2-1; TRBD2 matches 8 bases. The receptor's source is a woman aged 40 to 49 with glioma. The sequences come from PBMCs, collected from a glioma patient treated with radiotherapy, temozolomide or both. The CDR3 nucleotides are TGTGCCAGCAGTCTGGGGAGCGGGGGATACAATGAGCAGTTCTTC. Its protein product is CASSLGSGGYNEQFF. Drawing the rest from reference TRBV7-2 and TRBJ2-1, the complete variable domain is GAGVSQSPSNKVTEKGKDVELRCDPISGHTALYWYRQSLGQGLEFLIYFQGNSAPDKSGLPSDRFSAERTGGSVSTLTIQRTQQEDSAVYLCASSLGSGGYNEQFFGPGTRLTVL.